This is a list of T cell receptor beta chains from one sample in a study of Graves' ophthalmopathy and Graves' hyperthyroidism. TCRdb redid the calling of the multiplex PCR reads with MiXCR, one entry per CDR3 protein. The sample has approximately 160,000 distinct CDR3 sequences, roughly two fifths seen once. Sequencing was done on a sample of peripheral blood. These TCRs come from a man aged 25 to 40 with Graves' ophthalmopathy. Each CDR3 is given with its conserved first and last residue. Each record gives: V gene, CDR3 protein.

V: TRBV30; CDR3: CAWSSGGAYEQYF
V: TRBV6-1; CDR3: CATLRGVGEQYF
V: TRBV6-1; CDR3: CASRKAGGEAEAFF
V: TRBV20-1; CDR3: CSARDLQGSGNTIYF
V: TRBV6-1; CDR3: CASSKVGMGNQPQHF
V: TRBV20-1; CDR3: CSARDLVTSSYEQYF
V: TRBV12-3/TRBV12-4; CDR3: CASSPGQGISGANVLTF
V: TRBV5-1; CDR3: CASSLGLAGGARQTQYF
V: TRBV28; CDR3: CASSLPGQGQETQYF
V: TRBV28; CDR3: CASSLGDRRPTGELFF
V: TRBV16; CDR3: CASSPTVSYGYTF
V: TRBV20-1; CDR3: CSARDGAGAAGELFF
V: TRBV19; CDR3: CASSPDGQETQYF
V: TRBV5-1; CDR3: CASNMRDGDTQYF
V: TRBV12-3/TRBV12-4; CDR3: CASSFQGQGLEQYF
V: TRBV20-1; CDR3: CSAELGETRAYEQYF
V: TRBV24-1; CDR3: CATSGLEGEVEETQYF
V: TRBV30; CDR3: CAWRRHSPLHF
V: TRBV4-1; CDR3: CASSQVTRGFDEQYF
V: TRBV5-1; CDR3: CASSPTITGELFF
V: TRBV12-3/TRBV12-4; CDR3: CASGRSYEQYF
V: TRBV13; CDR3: CASSFKTSGRIANTGELFF
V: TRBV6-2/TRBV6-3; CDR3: CASSREGYEQYF
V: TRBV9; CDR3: CASSVDVGSLHF
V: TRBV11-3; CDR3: CASSLETGPPLETQYF
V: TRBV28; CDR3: CASSSTDSYEQYF
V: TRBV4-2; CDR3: CASSQEVGVVQPQHF
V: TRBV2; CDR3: CASSLANYGYTF
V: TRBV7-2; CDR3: CASSLATGTQYEQYF
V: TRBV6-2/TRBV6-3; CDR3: CASSRGGMWASYGYTF
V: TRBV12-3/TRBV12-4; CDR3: CASSLNRGGTEAFF
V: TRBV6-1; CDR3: CASSPYTGTGVTEQYF
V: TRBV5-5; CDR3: CASSLAAYTDTQYF
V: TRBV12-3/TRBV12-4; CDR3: CASSPRGGTIETQYF
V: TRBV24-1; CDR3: CATSDSAPYYGYTF
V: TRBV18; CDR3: CASSPTALTYQETQYF
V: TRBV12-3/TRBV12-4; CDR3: CASSFKTLYGYTF
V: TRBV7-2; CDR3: CASSLLNGIQETQYF
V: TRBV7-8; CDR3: CASSDLGTGDEKLFF
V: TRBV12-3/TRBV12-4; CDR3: CASSLKVGAGSNQPQHF
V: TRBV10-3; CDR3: CAISSRTGQNSPLHF
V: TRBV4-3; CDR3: CASSQHRESGNIQYF